A selection of T cell receptor beta chains follows, all from one sample in a study of blood T cell repertoires in COVID-19. Clones were sequenced by immunoSEQ multiplex PCR, and TCRdb holds only the in-frame ones, with some missing. The table shows around 170,000 clones, with roughly 80% occurring only once. Sequenced input: peripheral blood. All receptors come from a woman aged 80 or over with acute or convalescent COVID-19. Both conserved end residues are part of each CDR3. D genes are given only for firm matches. The size entry is marked missing in some rows and otherwise reads once, few, many or a size class.

cdr3_length,j_call,clone_size,v_call,d_call,cdr3_aa,cdr3_nt
16,TRBJ1-2,NA,TRBV5-1,NA,CASSLESATALYGYTF,TGCGCCAGCAGCTTGGAATCGGCGACAGCTCTCTATGGCTACACCTTC
17,TRBJ2-2,NA,TRBV7-9,TRBD1,CASSTRTGVWNTGELFF,TGTGCCAGCAGCACCCGAACAGGGGTTTGGAACACCGGGGAGCTGTTTTTT
15,TRBJ2-7,NA,TRBV19,TRBD1,CASSDHGTGKYEQYF,TGTGCCAGTAGCGATCACGGGACAGGGAAGTACGAGCAGTACTTC
15,TRBJ2-1,NA,TRBV29-1,NA,CSVEGGGSRVNEQFF,TGCAGCGTTGAAGGGGGCGGTAGCCGGGTCAATGAGCAGTTCTTC
15,TRBJ2-2,NA,TRBV2,TRBD2,CASRRLAANTGELFF,TGTGCCAGCAGGCGACTAGCGGCAAACACCGGGGAGCTGTTTTTT
17,TRBJ2-2,NA,TRBV11-2,NA,CASSLALAERDTGELFF,TGTGCCAGCAGCTTGGCCCTTGCCGAGAGGGACACCGGGGAGCTGTTTTTT
13,TRBJ1-1,NA,TRBV7-9,NA,CASSLTRDTEAFF,TGTGCCAGCAGCTTAACCCGGGACACTGAAGCTTTCTTT
14,TRBJ2-1,few,TRBV5-1,TRBD1,CASSWTGSYNEQFF,TGCGCCAGCAGCTGGACAGGTTCGTACAATGAGCAGTTCTTC
12,TRBJ1-5,NA,TRBV19,NA,CASSSGERPQHF,TGTGCCAGTAGTAGCGGGGAACGGCCCCAGCATTTT
15,TRBJ2-7,few,TRBV5-1,TRBD1,CASSRARHRGNEQYF,TGCGCCAGCAGCCGTGCTCGTCACAGGGGGAACGAGCAGTACTTC
12,TRBJ2-2,NA,TRBV5-1,NA,CASSETVEELFF,TGCGCCAGCAGCGAGACAGTTGAGGAGCTGTTTTTT
16,TRBJ1-1,NA,TRBV2,TRBD1,CASSEGGTGVGTEAFF,TGTGCCAGCAGTGAAGGAGGGACAGGGGTCGGCACTGAAGCTTTCTTT
14,TRBJ1-2,NA,TRBV28,NA,CASSIPGGLYGYTF,TGTGCCAGCAGCATCCCGGGGGGGCTCTATGGCTACACCTTC
16,TRBJ2-1,NA,TRBV5-1,TRBD2,CASSWGTSGGRNEQFF,TGCGCCAGCAGCTGGGGGACTAGCGGGGGGCGGAATGAGCAGTTCTTC
15,TRBJ1-2,NA,TRBV5-1,NA,CASSLGPPTADGYTF,TGCGCCAGCAGCTTGGGGCCCCCAACAGCCGATGGCTACACCTTC
15,TRBJ2-1,once,TRBV3-1/TRBV3-2,TRBD2,CASSLGTSRGNEQFF,TGTGCCAGCAGCCTGGGGACTAGTAGGGGTAATGAGCAGTTCTTC
12,TRBJ1-5,NA,TRBV12-3/TRBV12-4,NA,CASTRGYQPQHF,TGTGCCAGCACAAGGGGGTATCAGCCCCAGCATTTT
18,TRBJ1-1,NA,TRBV18,TRBD1,CASSLTPGQGTMGTEAFF,TGTGCCAGCTCACTCACGCCGGGACAGGGGACCATGGGCACTGAAGCTTTCTTT
15,TRBJ1-1,NA,TRBV11-2,NA,CASSPFGKLNTEAFF,TGTGCCAGCAGCCCCTTCGGGAAATTGAACACTGAAGCTTTCTTT
15,TRBJ2-7,NA,TRBV19,NA,CASSIDRREAYEQYF,TGTGCCAGTAGTATAGATCGTAGGGAGGCGTACGAGCAGTACTTC
15,TRBJ2-3,NA,TRBV6-1,TRBD2,CASSDRAGGRDTQYF,TGTGCCAGCAGTGATAGAGCGGGGGGGCGGGATACGCAGTATTTT
14,TRBJ1-1,NA,TRBV6-6,NA,CASRRSGTDTEAFF,TGTGCCAGCCGAAGATCAGGGACTGACACTGAAGCTTTCTTT
13,TRBJ1-2,NA,TRBV5-4,NA,CASSQEDVNGYTF,TGTGCCAGCAGCCAGGAGGATGTTAATGGCTACACCTTC
15,TRBJ2-3,NA,TRBV4-2,NA,CASSQGGRLTDTQYF,TGTGCCAGCAGCCAAGGAGGCCGACTCACAGATACGCAGTATTTT
15,TRBJ2-7,NA,TRBV5-4,NA,CASSLARGNLYEQYF,TGTGCCAGCAGCTTGGCCCGGGGGAATCTCTACGAGCAGTACTTC
13,TRBJ2-7,few,TRBV18,TRBD1,CASSPGQEYEQYF,TGTGCCAGCTCACCAGGACAGGAGTACGAGCAGTACTTC
15,TRBJ1-2,NA,TRBV6-5,NA,CASSPPGNSWRGYTF,TGTGCCAGCAGTCCCCCCGGGAACTCTTGGCGGGGCTACACCTTC
15,TRBJ2-3,NA,TRBV9,NA,CASSVGRGGPDTQYF,TGTGCCAGCAGCGTAGGTAGGGGGGGGCCAGATACGCAGTATTTT
15,TRBJ2-7,NA,TRBV30,TRBD1,CAWRSYRGLSYEQYF,TGTGCCTGGAGGAGCTACAGGGGGCTCTCCTACGAGCAGTACTTC
17,TRBJ1-6,NA,TRBV7-9,NA,CASSGPGGFSGGSPLHF,TGTGCCAGCAGCGGCCCTGGCGGGTTTTCGGGGGGTTCACCCCTCCACTTT
16,TRBJ1-1,NA,TRBV2,TRBD1,CASRSDRGLANTEAFF,TGTGCCAGCAGGAGCGACAGGGGGCTTGCAAACACTGAAGCTTTCTTT
15,TRBJ1-4,few,TRBV7-8,NA,CASTRLRGGDEKLFF,TGTGCCAGCACCCGACTTAGAGGAGGAGATGAAAAACTGTTTTTT
14,TRBJ1-6,NA,TRBV29-1,TRBD1,CSVKDRAYNSPLHF,TGCAGCGTTAAGGACAGGGCCTATAATTCACCCCTCCACTTT
15,TRBJ2-5,NA,TRBV28,NA,CASSLEAASQETQYF,TGTGCCAGCAGTTTAGAAGCGGCTAGCCAAGAGACCCAGTACTTC
14,TRBJ2-5,NA,TRBV9,TRBD2,CASSVTSGQETQYF,TGTGCCAGCAGCGTCACTAGCGGTCAAGAGACCCAGTACTTC
14,TRBJ1-6,NA,TRBV5-1,NA,CASSSGGYNSPLHF,TGCGCCAGCAGCTCGGGAGGCTATAATTCACCCCTCCACTTT
14,TRBJ1-1,NA,TRBV6-6,TRBD1,CASSFGTVNTEAFF,TGTGCCAGCAGCTTCGGGACAGTGAACACTGAAGCTTTCTTT
13,TRBJ1-5,few,TRBV5-5,NA,CASSLEREQPQHF,TGTGCCAGCAGCTTGGAGAGGGAACAGCCCCAGCATTTT
16,TRBJ2-7,NA,TRBV19,TRBD1,CASSITGGLTKAEQYF,TGTGCCAGTAGTATCACAGGGGGACTCACTAAGGCCGAGCAGTACTTC
12,TRBJ2-1,NA,TRBV5-1,NA,CAPLSSYNEQFF,TGCGCCCCGCTAAGCTCCTACAATGAGCAGTTCTTC
13,TRBJ2-1,NA,TRBV6-6,TRBD2,CASTAGIYNEQFF,TGTGCCAGCACAGCGGGGATCTACAATGAGCAGTTCTTC
13,TRBJ1-2,NA,TRBV6-5,TRBD1,CASSSGGTYGYTF,TGTGCCAGCAGTTCAGGGGGGACCTATGGCTACACCTTC
13,TRBJ2-4,NA,TRBV11-3,NA,CASSLNPGDIQYF,TGTGCCAGCAGCTTGAATCCCGGGGACATTCAGTACTTC
15,TRBJ1-2,NA,TRBV7-9,TRBD1,CASSLARRTGDGYTF,TGTGCCAGCAGCTTAGCCCGCCGGACAGGGGATGGCTACACCTTC
14,TRBJ1-4,NA,TRBV6-6,TRBD1,CASRRQGGNEKLFF,TGTGCCAGCAGAAGACAGGGTGGGAATGAAAAACTGTTTTTT
13,TRBJ2-7,once,TRBV11-2,TRBD2,CASSPAGGNEQYF,TGTGCCAGCAGCCCCGCGGGGGGCAACGAGCAGTACTTC
17,TRBJ2-3,NA,TRBV21-1,NA,CASSKALAGTSTDTQYF,TGTGCCAGCAGCAAAGCGCTGGCGGGGACTAGCACAGATACGCAGTATTTT
17,TRBJ1-4,NA,TRBV5-4,NA,CASSLGPGVATNEKLFF,TGTGCCAGCAGCTTGGGTCCGGGGGTAGCAACTAATGAAAAACTGTTTTTT
15,TRBJ2-7,once,TRBV5-1,TRBD2,CASSLGLAELYEQYF,TGCGCCAGCAGCTTGGGACTAGCGGAGCTCTACGAGCAGTACTTC